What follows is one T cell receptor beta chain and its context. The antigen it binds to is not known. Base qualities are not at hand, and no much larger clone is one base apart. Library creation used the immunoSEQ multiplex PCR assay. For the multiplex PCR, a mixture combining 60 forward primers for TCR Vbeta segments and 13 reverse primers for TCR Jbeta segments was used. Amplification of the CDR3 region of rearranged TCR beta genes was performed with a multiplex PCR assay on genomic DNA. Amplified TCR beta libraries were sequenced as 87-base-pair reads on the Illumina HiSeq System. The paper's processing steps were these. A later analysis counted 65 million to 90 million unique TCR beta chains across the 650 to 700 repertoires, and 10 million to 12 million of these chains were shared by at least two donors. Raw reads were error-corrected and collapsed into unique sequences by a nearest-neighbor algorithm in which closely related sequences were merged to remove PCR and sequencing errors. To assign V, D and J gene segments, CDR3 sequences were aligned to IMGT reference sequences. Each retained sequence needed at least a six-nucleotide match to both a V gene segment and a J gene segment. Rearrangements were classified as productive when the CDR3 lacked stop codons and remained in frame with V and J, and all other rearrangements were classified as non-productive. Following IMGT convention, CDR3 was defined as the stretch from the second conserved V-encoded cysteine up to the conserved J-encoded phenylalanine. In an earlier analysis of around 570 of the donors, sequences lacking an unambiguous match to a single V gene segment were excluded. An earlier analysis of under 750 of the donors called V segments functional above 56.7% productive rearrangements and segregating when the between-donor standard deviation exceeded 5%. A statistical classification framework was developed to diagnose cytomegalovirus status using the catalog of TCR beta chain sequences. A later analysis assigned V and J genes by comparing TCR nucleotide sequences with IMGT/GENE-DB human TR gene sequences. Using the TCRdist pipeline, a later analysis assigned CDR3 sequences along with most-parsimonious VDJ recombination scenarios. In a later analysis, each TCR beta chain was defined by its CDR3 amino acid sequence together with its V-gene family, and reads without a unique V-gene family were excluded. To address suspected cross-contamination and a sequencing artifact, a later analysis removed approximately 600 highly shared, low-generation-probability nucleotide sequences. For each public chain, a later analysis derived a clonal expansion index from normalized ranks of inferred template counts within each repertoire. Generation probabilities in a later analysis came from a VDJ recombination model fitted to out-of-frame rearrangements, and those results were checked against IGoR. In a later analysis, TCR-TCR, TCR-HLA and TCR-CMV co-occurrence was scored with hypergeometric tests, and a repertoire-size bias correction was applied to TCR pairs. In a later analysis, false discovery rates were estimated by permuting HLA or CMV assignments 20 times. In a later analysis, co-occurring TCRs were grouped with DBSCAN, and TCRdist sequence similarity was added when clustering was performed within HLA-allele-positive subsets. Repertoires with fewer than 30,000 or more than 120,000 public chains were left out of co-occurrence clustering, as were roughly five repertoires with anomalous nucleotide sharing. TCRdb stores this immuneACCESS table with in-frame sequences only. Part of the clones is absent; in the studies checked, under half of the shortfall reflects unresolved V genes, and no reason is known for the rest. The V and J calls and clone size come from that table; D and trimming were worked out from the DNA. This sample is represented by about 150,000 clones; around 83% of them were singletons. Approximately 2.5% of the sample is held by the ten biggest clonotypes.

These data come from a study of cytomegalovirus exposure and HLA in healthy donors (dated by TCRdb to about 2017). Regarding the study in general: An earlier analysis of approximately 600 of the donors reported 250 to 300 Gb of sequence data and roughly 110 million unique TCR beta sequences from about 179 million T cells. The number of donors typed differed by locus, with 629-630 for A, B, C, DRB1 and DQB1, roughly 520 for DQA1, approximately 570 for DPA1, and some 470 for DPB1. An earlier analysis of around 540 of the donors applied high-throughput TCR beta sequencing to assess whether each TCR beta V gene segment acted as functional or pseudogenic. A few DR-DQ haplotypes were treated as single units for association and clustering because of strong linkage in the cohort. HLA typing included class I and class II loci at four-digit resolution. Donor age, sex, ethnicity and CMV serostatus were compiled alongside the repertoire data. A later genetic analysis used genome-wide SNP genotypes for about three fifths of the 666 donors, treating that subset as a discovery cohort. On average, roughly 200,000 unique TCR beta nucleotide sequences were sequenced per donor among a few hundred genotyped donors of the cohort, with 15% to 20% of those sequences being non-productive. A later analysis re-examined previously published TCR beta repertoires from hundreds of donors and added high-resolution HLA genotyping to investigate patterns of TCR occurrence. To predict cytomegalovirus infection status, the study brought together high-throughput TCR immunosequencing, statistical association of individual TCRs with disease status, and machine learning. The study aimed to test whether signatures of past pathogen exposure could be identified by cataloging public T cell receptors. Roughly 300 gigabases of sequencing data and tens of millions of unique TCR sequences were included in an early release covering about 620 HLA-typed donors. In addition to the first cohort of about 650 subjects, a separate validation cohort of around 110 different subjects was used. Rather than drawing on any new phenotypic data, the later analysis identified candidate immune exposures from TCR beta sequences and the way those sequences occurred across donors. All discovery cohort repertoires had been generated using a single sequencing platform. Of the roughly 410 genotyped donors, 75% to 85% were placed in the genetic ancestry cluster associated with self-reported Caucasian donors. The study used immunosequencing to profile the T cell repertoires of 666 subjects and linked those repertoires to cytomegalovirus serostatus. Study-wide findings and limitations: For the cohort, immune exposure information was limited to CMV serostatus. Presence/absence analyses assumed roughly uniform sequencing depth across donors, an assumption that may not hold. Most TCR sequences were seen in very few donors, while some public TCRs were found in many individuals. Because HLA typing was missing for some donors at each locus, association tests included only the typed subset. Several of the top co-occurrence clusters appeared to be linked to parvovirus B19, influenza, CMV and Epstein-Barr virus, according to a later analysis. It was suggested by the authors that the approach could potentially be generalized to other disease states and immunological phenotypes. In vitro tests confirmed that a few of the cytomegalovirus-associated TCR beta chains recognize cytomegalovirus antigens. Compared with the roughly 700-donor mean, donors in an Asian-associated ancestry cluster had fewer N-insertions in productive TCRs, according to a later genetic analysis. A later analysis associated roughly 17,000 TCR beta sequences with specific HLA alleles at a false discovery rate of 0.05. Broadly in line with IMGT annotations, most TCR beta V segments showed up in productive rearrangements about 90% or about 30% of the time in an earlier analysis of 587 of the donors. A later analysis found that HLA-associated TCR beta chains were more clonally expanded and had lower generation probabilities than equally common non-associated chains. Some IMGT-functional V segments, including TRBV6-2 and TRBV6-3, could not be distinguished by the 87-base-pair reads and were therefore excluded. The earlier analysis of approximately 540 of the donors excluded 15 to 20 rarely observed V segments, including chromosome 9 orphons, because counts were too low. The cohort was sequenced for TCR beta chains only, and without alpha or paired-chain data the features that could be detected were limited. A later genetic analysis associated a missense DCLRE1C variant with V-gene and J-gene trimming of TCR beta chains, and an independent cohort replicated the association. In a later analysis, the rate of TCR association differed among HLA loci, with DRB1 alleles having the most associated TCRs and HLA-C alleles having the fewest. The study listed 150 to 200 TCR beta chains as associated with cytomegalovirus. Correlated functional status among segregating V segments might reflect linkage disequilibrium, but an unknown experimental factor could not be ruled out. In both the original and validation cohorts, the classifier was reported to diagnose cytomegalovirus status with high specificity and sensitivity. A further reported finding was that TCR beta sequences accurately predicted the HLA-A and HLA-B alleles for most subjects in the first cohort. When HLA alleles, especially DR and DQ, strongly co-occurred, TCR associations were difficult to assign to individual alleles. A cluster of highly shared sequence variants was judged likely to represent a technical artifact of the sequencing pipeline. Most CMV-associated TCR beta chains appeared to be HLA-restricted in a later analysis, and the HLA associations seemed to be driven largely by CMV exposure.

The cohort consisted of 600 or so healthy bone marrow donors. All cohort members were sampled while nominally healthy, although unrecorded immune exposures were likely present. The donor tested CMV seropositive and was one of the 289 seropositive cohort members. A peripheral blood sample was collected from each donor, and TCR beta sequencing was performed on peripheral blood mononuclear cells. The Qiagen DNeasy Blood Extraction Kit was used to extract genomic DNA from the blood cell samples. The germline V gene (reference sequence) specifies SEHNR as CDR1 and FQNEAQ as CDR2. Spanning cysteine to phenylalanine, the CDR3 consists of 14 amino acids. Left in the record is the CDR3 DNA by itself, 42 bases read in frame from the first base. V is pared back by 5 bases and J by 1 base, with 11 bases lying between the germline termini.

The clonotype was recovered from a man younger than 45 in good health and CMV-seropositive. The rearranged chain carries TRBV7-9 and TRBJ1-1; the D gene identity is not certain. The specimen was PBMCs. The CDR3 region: CASSPPPENTEAFF. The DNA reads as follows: TGTGCCAGCAGCCCGCCCCCAGAGAACACTGAAGCTTTCTTT.